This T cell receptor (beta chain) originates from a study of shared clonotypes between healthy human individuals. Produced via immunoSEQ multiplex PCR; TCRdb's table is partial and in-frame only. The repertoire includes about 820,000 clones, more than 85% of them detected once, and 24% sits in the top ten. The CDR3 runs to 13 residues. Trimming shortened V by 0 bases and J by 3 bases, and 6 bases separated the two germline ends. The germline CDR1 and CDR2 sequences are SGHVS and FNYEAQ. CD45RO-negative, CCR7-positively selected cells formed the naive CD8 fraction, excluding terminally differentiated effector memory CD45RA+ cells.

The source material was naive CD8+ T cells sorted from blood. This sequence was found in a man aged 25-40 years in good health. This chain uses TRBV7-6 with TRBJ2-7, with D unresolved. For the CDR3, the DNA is TGTGCCAGCAGCTTAGCTCCTATCTACGAGCAGTACTTC. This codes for CASSLAPIYEQYF.